These 5 T cell receptor beta chains share one sample of origin, sequenced in a study of blood T cell repertoires in COVID-19. Repertoires were generated with immunoSEQ multiplex PCR, while TCRdb's copy carries only in-frame clones and drops some. Of 250,000 or so clones listed, 82% are singletons. Sequenced sample: peripheral blood. Source of these receptors: a woman in her sixties or seventies with acute or convalescent COVID-19.

The chain has TRBV19 and TRBJ1-5; D perhaps matches TRBD1 (6 bases). Germline-derived CDR1 and CDR2 are LNHDA and SQIVND (reference sequence). V was clipped by 2 bases and J by 7 bases, with 18 bases between them. The CDR3 extends over 16 amino acids. CDR3 bases: TGTGCCAGTAGTATACCGCGGGGGGGGCGCGGACAGCCCCAGCATTTT. Translated, it gives CASSIPRGGRGQPQHF.

V usage is TRBV6-6 and J usage is TRBJ2-7; D remains unclear. Trimming shortened V by 7 bases and J by 3 bases, and 13 bases separated the two germline ends. Germline CDR1 reads MNHNY; CDR2 reads SVGAGI (reference sequence). The CDR3 is 13 residues long. Here the CDR3 DNA reads TGTGCCAGCAACTCTCCCGCAATCTACGAGCAGTACTTC. As protein: CASNSPAIYEQYF.

As concerns this clone: Other DNA sequences in the same sample also yield this CDR3. The chain employs TRBV18 and TRBJ1-2; 11 nucleotides line up with TRBD1. Germline lookup yields CDR1 KGHSH and CDR2 LQKENI. This CDR3 has 14 amino acids. J was trimmed by 2 bases and V by 4 bases; bases with no gene match: 0. The CDR3 reads CASSRDRGNYGYTF. CDR3 in DNA: TGTGCCAGCTCACGGGACAGGGGGAACTATGGCTACACCTTC.

With regard to this clone: Additional DNA sequences in this sample encode the identical CDR3. The chain has TRBV10-3 and TRBJ1-1, with D uncertain. Germline assignment: CDR1 ENHRY and CDR2 SYGVKD. This CDR3 is built from 13 residues. Trimming left V 0 bases short and J 2 bases short, with 4 bases between. The CDR3 DNA follows: TGTGCCATCAGTGAGTCGGCAAACACTGAAGCTTTCTTT. Translation: CAISESANTEAFF.

This rearrangement joins TRBV29-1 to TRBJ2-5; D perhaps matches TRBD1 (5 bases). Trimming pared 6 bases from V and 2 bases from J, leaving 10 bases between. The CDR3 extends over 12 amino acids. Germline CDR1 reads SQVTM; CDR2 reads ANQGSEA. The chain's CDR3 is CSVRQFQETQYF. The CDR3, as DNA: TGCAGCGTCAGACAGTTTCAAGAGACCCAGTACTTC.